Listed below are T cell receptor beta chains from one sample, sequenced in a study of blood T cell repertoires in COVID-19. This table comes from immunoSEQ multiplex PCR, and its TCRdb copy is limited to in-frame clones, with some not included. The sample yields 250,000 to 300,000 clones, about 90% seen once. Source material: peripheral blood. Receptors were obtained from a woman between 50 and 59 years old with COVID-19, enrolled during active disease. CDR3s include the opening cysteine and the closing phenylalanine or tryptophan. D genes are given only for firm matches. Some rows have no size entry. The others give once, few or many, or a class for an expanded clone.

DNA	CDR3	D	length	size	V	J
TGTGCCTGGAGTGACAGGGTAGGCTATGGCTACACCTTC	CAWSDRVGYGYTF	.	13	.	TRBV30	TRBJ1-2
TGCGCCAGCAGCCAAGAGGCAGGGGGGACCCAGTACTTC	CASSQEAGGTQYF	TRBD1	13	.	TRBV4-3	TRBJ2-5
TGTGCCAGCAGCCGTCCTTCTAACTATGGCTACACCTTC	CASSRPSNYGYTF	.	13	.	TRBV9	TRBJ1-2
TGTGCCAGCAGAGGACAGGGGGCTATAAGGACTAGCGGCATCTACGAGCAGTACTTC	CASRGQGAIRTSGIYEQYF	.	19	few	TRBV27	TRBJ2-7
TGTGCCAGCAGCTTATGGGGGACAGAGGAAGAGACCCAGTACTTC	CASSLWGTEEETQYF	TRBD1	15	.	TRBV11-3	TRBJ2-5
TGTGCCAGCAGCTCCTCTACTAGGTGGGGTGAGCAGTTCTTC	CASSSSTRWGEQFF	.	14	.	TRBV7-6	TRBJ2-1
TGTGCCAGCAGCCAAGCGGTCTCTGGAAACACCATATATTTT	CASSQAVSGNTIYF	.	14	.	TRBV3-1/TRBV3-2	TRBJ1-3
TGTGCCAGCAGTTGGGTAGCGGGAGGTGGCTACAATGAGCAGTTCTTC	CASSWVAGGGYNEQFF	TRBD2	16	.	TRBV27	TRBJ2-1
TGTGCCAGCAGCCCGAATCTAGTCGCCGGGGAGCTGTTTTTT	CASSPNLVAGELFF	.	14	.	TRBV4-2	TRBJ2-2
TGTGCCAGTATACAGGGGGGGACTGAAGCTTTCTTT	CASIQGGTEAFF	TRBD1	12	.	TRBV19	TRBJ1-1
TGTGCCACCAGCAGAGAACTTCTAGCGGGAGGTGAGCAGTTCTTC	CATSRELLAGGEQFF	TRBD2	15	.	TRBV15	TRBJ2-1
TGTGCCAGCAGTTATGAGAGGGAGGCTCCCGACGAGCAGTACTTC	CASSYEREAPDEQYF	.	15	.	TRBV6-2/TRBV6-3	TRBJ2-7
TGTGCCAGCCACAGGAGCACCGGGGAGCTGTTTTTT	CASHRSTGELFF	.	12	.	TRBV28	TRBJ2-2
TGTGCCAGCACTGCACAGTCCTCCTACGAGCAGTACTTC	CASTAQSSYEQYF	.	13	.	TRBV13	TRBJ2-7
TGTGCCAGCAGTACGGGACAGTTCACCGGGGAGCTGTTTTTT	CASSTGQFTGELFF	TRBD1	14	.	TRBV6-2/TRBV6-3	TRBJ2-2
TGTGCCAGCAGCCGCAGGGGAACTACCTACGAGCAGTACTTC	CASSRRGTTYEQYF	.	14	.	TRBV5-4	TRBJ2-7
TGTGCCAGCTCACCAGAGGGGGCCGGTAATTCACCCCTCCACTTT	CASSPEGAGNSPLHF	TRBD1	15	once	TRBV18	TRBJ1-6
TGTGCCAGTAGCAACAGGGTGAACACTGAAGCTTTCTTT	CASSNRVNTEAFF	.	13	once	TRBV19	TRBJ1-1
TGTGCCAGCAGCTTAGGACAGCCAACGAACTATGGCTACACCTTC	CASSLGQPTNYGYTF	.	15	.	TRBV7-2	TRBJ1-2
TGCGCCAGCAGCCGGACAGGGGGCAACGGGGAGCTGTTTTTT	CASSRTGGNGELFF	TRBD1	14	.	TRBV5-1	TRBJ2-2
TGTGCCACCAGCAGAGATAGCGATGAAGAGACCCAGTACTTC	CATSRDSDEETQYF	.	14	.	TRBV15	TRBJ2-5
TGTGCCAGCAGCCCACAGGGGGCTCTTCAGCCCCAGCATTTT	CASSPQGALQPQHF	TRBD1	14	.	TRBV7-2	TRBJ1-5
TGCAGCGTAGGACTAGCGGCAACCTACGAGCAGTACTTC	CSVGLAATYEQYF	TRBD2	13	.	TRBV29-1	TRBJ2-7
TGTGCCACCAGTGGGCGGGGCCTGGGCACCGGGGAGCTGTTTTTT	CATSGRGLGTGELFF	.	15	.	TRBV24-1	TRBJ2-2
TGTGCCAGCAGCTTCGAATCCGGGACAGCCGGCAATGAGCAGTTCTTC	CASSFESGTAGNEQFF	TRBD1	16	.	TRBV11-3	TRBJ2-1
TGTGCCAGCATCGGACAGGGGGGAGCTAACTATGGCTACACCTTC	CASIGQGGANYGYTF	TRBD1	15	.	TRBV2	TRBJ1-2
TGTGCCAGCAGCTTAGCACCGGTCGATGAGCAGTTCTTC	CASSLAPVDEQFF	.	13	few	TRBV11-2	TRBJ2-1
TGTGCCAGCAGCTACGGTGAAAAACTGTTTTTT	CASSYGEKLFF	.	11	.	TRBV7-6	TRBJ1-4
TGCGCCAGCAGCCAAGAGGCCGACAGGGGGTATGAAAAACTGTTTTTT	CASSQEADRGYEKLFF	TRBD1	16	.	TRBV4-3	TRBJ1-4
TGTGCCAGCAGCCTAACCGGGGCTAATGAAAAACTGTTTTTT	CASSLTGANEKLFF	.	14	.	TRBV3-1/TRBV3-2	TRBJ1-4
TGCGCCAGCAGCTTCGGGTTTAGCTATAATTCACCCCTCCACTTT	CASSFGFSYNSPLHF	.	15	.	TRBV5-1	TRBJ1-6
TGTGCCAGCAGCACCGGACTAGCGGGAGGTCTCTACGAGCAGTACTTC	CASSTGLAGGLYEQYF	TRBD2	16	once	TRBV7-8	TRBJ2-7
TGTGCCAGCAGCGCCGGACTGATGAACACTGAAGCTTTCTTT	CASSAGLMNTEAFF	.	14	.	TRBV7-9	TRBJ1-1
TGTGCCTGGAAGGTGGGGAGGAACACTGAAGCTTTCTTT	CAWKVGRNTEAFF	.	13	once	TRBV30	TRBJ1-1
TGTGCCAGCAGCTCCCGGAGCGGTGAGCAGTTCTTC	CASSSRSGEQFF	.	12	.	TRBV7-3	TRBJ2-1
TGTGCCAGCTCTCCCCGGGACAGGGCCTACTACGAGCAGTACTTC	CASSPRDRAYYEQYF	TRBD1	15	.	TRBV18	TRBJ2-7
TGTGCCAGCAGCTTGTCTCTCGGTGAGGCAGATACGCAGTATTTT	CASSLSLGEADTQYF	.	15	.	TRBV7-9	TRBJ2-3
TGTGCCAGCAGGCGAAACTATGGCTACACCTTC	CASRRNYGYTF	.	11	.	TRBV12-3/TRBV12-4	TRBJ1-2
TGTGCCAGCAGTGACGGACAGGGGAATCAGCCCCAGCATTTT	CASSDGQGNQPQHF	TRBD1	14	.	TRBV25-1	TRBJ1-5
TGTGCCAGCAGCCCAACCGGGACTAGCGGGAGTAGGGAGCTGTTTTTT	CASSPTGTSGSRELFF	TRBD2	16	once	TRBV5-5	TRBJ2-2
TGTGCCAGCAGTTACCCAGGGGCAAAGAACACTGAAGCTTTCTTT	CASSYPGAKNTEAFF	.	15	.	TRBV6-6	TRBJ1-1
TGTGCCAGCAGCCATTTAGCGGGAGGGTACACCGGGGAGCTGTTTTTT	CASSHLAGGYTGELFF	TRBD2	16	.	TRBV3-1/TRBV3-2	TRBJ2-2
TGTGCCAGCAGCTTACGCGGGGGAAACACCATATATTTT	CASSLRGGNTIYF	.	13	.	TRBV11-3	TRBJ1-3
TGTGCCAGCAGTCCGGAGCGGACCCTCTACAATGAGCAGTTCTTC	CASSPERTLYNEQFF	.	15	.	TRBV27	TRBJ2-1
TGTGCCAGCTCACTTCAGGGATACCAAGAGACCCAGTACTTC	CASSLQGYQETQYF	.	14	.	TRBV18	TRBJ2-5
TGTGCCAGCAGTACACGACAGGGGGTCACTGAAGCTTTCTTT	CASSTRQGVTEAFF	TRBD1	14	.	TRBV6-5	TRBJ1-1
TGTGCCAGCAGCCTACCGAGGGGGATGGGAAACACTGAAGCTTTCTTT	CASSLPRGMGNTEAFF	.	16	.	TRBV6-2/TRBV6-3	TRBJ1-1
TGTGCCAGCAGCCGAGGGACAGGGGTCTCCTACGAGCAGTACTTC	CASSRGTGVSYEQYF	TRBD1	15	.	TRBV9	TRBJ2-7
TGTGCCAGCAGCTTGGGCAGACTGGAGGAGCAGTTCTTC	CASSLGRLEEQFF	.	13	.	TRBV5-4	TRBJ2-1
TGTGCCAGCAGTTACTCTGCCGGGTTTGAGACCCAGTACTTC	CASSYSAGFETQYF	.	14	.	TRBV6-2/TRBV6-3	TRBJ2-5
TGTGCCAGCAGCCAAGCTCCAGGGGATAATAACTATGGCTACACCTTC	CASSQAPGDNNYGYTF	.	16	.	TRBV4-2	TRBJ1-2
TGTGCCACCGGGGGACGCGGGGCTGGGCATGAGCAGTTCTTC	CATGGRGAGHEQFF	.	14	.	TRBV10-3	TRBJ2-1
TGTGCCAGCAGCGTAGGAGGCAGAAACACAGATACGCAGTATTTT	CASSVGGRNTDTQYF	.	15	.	TRBV9	TRBJ2-3
TGTGCCAGCAGCTCCCATAGAGCGGGGGGCTCCTACGAGCAGTACTTC	CASSSHRAGGSYEQYF	TRBD2	16	.	TRBV3-1/TRBV3-2	TRBJ2-7
TGTGCTAGTGGTTCCAGGGCGGGGTCCTACAATGAGCAGTTCTTC	CASGSRAGSYNEQFF	.	15	.	TRBV12-5	TRBJ2-1
TGTGCCAGCAGTCTGGGACAGGTTAGCAATCAGCCCCAGCATTTT	CASSLGQVSNQPQHF	TRBD1	15	.	TRBV2	TRBJ1-5
TGTGCCAGCAGTTCCACCGGGACAGGGGGCAACGGAAAGTACTTC	CASSSTGTGGNGKYF	TRBD1	15	.	TRBV28	TRBJ2-7